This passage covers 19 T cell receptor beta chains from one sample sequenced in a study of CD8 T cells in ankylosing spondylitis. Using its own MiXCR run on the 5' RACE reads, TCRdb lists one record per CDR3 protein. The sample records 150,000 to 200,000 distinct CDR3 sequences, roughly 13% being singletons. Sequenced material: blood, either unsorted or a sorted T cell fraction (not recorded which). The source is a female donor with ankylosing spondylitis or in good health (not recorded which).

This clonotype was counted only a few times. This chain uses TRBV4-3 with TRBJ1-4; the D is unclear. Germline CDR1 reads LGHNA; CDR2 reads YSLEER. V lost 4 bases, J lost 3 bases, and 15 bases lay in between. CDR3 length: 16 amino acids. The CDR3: CASSPSRRTSNEKLFF. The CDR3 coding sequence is TGCGCCAGCAGCCCCTCGCGCAGGACGTCTAATGAAAAACTGTTTTTT.

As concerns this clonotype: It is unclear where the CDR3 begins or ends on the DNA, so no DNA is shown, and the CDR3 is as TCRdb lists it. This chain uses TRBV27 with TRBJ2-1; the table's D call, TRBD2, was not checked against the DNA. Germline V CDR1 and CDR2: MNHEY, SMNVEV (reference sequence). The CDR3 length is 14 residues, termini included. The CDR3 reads CASSSSSLAREQFF.

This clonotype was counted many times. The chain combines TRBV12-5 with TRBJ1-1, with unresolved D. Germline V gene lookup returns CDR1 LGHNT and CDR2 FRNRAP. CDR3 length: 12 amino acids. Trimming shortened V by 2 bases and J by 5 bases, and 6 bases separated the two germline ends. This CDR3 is CASGLLQTEAFF. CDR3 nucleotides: TGTGCTAGTGGTTTGCTCCAGACTGAAGCTTTCTTT.

In DNA, the CDR3 is TGCAGCGTTGGACAGGGGGACTCCTACGAGCAGTACTTC. Protein product: CSVGQGDSYEQYF. The chain uses TRBV29-1 and TRBJ2-7, with TRBD1 identical over 9 bases. CDR3 length equals 13 residues. V gave up 4 bases and J gave up 0 bases; unmatched junction bases: 1. Germline values: CDR1 SQVTM, CDR2 ANQGSEA.

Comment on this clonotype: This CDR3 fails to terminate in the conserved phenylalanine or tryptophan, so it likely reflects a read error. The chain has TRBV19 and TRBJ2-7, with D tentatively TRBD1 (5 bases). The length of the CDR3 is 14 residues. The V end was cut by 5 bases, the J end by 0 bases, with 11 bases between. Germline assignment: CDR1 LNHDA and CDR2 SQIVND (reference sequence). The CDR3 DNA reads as TGTGCCAGTAGTTTTCAGACAGCCTCCTACGAGCAGTACTCC. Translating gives CASSFQTASYEQYS.

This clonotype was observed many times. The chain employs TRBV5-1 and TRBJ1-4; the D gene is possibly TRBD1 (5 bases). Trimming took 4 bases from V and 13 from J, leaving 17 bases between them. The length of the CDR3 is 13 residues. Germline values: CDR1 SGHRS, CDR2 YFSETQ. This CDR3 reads CASSGGTGGGLFF. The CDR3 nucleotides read TGCGCCAGCAGCGGGGGGACTGGGGGTGGACTGTTTTTT.

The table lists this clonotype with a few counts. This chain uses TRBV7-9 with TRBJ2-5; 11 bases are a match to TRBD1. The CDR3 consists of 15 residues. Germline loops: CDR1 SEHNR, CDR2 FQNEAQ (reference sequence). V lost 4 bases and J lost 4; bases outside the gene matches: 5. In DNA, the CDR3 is TGTGCCAGCAGCTCTGGACAGGGGGCGCGAGAGACCCAGTACTTC. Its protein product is CASSSGQGARETQYF.

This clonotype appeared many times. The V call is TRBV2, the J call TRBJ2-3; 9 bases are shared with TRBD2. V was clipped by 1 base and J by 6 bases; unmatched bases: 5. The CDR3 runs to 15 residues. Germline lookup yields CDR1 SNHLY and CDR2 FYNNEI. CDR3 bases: TGTGCCAGCAGTGAAGGTCCTAGCGGGACTGATACGCAGTATTTT. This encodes CASSEGPSGTDTQYF. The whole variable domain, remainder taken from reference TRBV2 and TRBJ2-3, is EPEVTQTPSHQVTQMGQEVILRCVPISNHLYFYWYRQILGQKVEFLVSFYNNEISEKSEIFDDQFSVERPDGSNFTLKIRSTKLEDSAMYFCASSEGPSGTDTQYFGPGTRLTVL.

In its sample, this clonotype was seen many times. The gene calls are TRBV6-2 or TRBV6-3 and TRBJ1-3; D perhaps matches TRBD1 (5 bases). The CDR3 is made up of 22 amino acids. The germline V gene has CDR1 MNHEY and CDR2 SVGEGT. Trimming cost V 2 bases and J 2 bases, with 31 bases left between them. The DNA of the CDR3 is TGTGCCAGCAGTTACCTTCCTCAGCTCTTCTCCGGGAGTACAGGACCTGGAAACACCATATATTTT. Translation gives CASSYLPQLFSGSTGPGNTIYF.

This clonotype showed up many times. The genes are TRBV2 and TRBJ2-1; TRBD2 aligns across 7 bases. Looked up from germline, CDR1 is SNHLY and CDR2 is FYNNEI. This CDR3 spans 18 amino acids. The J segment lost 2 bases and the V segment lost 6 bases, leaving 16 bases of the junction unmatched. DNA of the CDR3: TGTGCCAGCAGATCGCCCGGCGGTCTAGCGGAAACCTACAATGAGCAGTTCTTC. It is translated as CASRSPGGLAETYNEQFF.

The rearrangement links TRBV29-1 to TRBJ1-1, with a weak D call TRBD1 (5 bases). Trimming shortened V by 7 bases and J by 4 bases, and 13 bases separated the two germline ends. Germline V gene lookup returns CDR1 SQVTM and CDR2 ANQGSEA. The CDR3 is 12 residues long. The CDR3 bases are TGCAGCGCTGTACGGGGGACCACTGAAGCTTTCTTT. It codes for CSAVRGTTEAFF. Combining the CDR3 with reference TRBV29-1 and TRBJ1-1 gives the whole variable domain SAVISQKPSRDICQRGTSLTIQCQVDSQVTMMFWYRQQPGQSLTLIATANQGSEATYESGFVIDKFPISRPNLTFSTLTVSNMSPEDSSIYLCSAVRGTTEAFFGQGTRLTVV.

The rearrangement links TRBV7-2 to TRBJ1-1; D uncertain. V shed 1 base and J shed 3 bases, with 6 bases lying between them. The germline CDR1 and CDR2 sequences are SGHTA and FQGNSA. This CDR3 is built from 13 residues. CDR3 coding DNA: TGTGCCAGCAGCTTAGTTGAGCACACTGAAGCTTTCTTT. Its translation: CASSLVEHTEAFF.

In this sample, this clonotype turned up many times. CDR3 DNA: TGTGCCACCCGGAGTGGTACGAACACCGGGGAGCTGTTTTTT. It specifies CATRSGTNTGELFF. The rearrangement joins TRBV6-1 to TRBJ2-2, with unresolved D. Germline CDR1 is MNHNS and CDR2 is SASEGT. The CDR3 contains 14 residues. V lost 10 bases and J lost 0, with 12 bases in between.

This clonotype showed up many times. The CDR3 bases are TGTGCCATCAGTGGCTTCGGGACTAGGGGGGACAATGAGCAGTTCTTC. Translation gives CAISGFGTRGDNEQFF. The rearrangement joins TRBV10-3 to TRBJ2-1; 8 bases are shared with TRBD2. The CDR3 runs to 16 residues. The ends lost 4 bases at V and 5 bases at J; junction bases unmatched: 10. CDR1 is ENHRY and CDR2 is SYGVKD in the germline V gene.

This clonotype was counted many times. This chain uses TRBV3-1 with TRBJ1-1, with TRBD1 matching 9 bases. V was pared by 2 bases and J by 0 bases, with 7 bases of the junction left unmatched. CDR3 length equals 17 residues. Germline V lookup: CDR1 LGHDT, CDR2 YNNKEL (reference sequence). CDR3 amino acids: CASSQYTGGLVNTEAFF. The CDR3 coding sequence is TGTGCCAGCAGCCAATATACAGGGGGCTTGGTGAACACTGAAGCTTTCTTT. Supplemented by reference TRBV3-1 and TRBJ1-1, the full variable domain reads DTAVSQTPKYLVTQMGNDKSIKCEQNLGHDTMYWYKQDSKKFLKIMFSYNNKELIINETVPNRFSPKSPDKAHLNLHINSLELGDSAVYFCASSQYTGGLVNTEAFFGQGTRLTVV.

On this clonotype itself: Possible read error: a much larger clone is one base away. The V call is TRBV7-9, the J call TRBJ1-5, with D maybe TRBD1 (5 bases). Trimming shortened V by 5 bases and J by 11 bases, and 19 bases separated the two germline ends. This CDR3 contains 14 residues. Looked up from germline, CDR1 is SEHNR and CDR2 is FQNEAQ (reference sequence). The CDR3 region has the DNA TGTGCCAGCAGCCAAGCCGGGACGCGGCAGTCCCAGCATTTT. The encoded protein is CASSQAGTRQSQHF.

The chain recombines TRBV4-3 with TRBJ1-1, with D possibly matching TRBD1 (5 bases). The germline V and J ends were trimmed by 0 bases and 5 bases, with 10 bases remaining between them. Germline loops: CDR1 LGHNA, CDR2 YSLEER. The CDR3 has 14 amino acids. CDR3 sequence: CASSQDRGWTEAFF. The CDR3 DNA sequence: TGCGCCAGCAGCCAAGATCGGGGGTGGACTGAAGCTTTCTTT.

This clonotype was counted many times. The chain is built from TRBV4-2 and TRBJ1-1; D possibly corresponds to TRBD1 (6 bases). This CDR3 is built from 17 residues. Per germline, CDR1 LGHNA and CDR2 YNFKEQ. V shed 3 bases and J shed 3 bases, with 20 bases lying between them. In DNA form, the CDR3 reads TGTGCCAGCAGCCATGCTATCGGGGGGGCGGGTGACACTGAAGCTTTCTTT. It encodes CASSHAIGGAGDTEAFF.

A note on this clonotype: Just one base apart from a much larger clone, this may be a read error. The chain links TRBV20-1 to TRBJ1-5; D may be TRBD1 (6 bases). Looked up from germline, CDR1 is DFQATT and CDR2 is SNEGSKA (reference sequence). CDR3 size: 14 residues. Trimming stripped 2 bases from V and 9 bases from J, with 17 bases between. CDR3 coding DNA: TGCAGTGCTAGACCCACAGGGCCCCATCGGCCCCAGCATTTT. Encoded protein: CSARPTGPHRPQHF.